The 11 T cell receptor beta chains below come from one sample, sequenced in a study of T cells after yellow fever vaccination. TCRdb reprocessed the 5' RACE reads via MiXCR and lists one record per CDR3 protein. This table has a few hundred thousand distinct CDR3 sequences, roughly 7.5% appearing once. The specimen comprised PBMCs, sampled approximately 47 days after the first yellow fever vaccination. These receptors all stem from a man between 18 and 29 years old who received the YFV17D yellow fever vaccine.

This clonotype has just a few counts. V usage is TRBV7-2 and J usage is TRBJ1-2; D is uncertain. Germline CDR1 is SGHTA and CDR2 is FQGNSA. The CDR3 has 14 residues. V lost 2 bases and J 6 bases, leaving 13 bases between the germline ends. The CDR3 nucleotides are TGTGCCAGCAGCTTAAGGTTGGAGTCAGATGGCTACACCTTC. As protein: CASSLRLESDGYTF.

This clonotype has only a few counts. This chain uses TRBV5-1 with TRBJ2-1; D is ambiguous. Trimming took off 0 bases at V and 6 bases at J, with 13 bases between the two ends. CDR1 and CDR2 from the germline V gene are SGHRS and YFSETQ. The CDR3 totals 15 residues. CDR3: CASSLEGRVGNEQFF. The CDR3 nucleotides are TGCGCCAGCAGCTTGGAGGGAAGGGTAGGCAATGAGCAGTTCTTC.

This clonotype has more than one count but fewer than ten. The chain is built from TRBV7-2 and TRBJ2-3; a possible D gene is TRBD1 (6 bases). CDR1 is SGHTA, CDR2 FQGNSA, per germline. V was clipped by 6 bases and J by 0 bases, with 13 bases between them. This CDR3 has 15 amino acids. The CDR3 reads CASRRTASSTDTQYF. The CDR3, as DNA: TGTGCCAGCAGACGGACAGCCTCTAGCACAGATACGCAGTATTTT.

The chain is built from TRBV29-1 and TRBJ2-1, with 11 nucleotides matching TRBD2. The CDR3 sequence is 16 residues long. Looked up from germline, CDR1 is SQVTM and CDR2 is ANQGSEA. The V segment lost 1 base and the J segment 7 bases; nucleotides outside the gene matches: 9. The DNA for the CDR3 is TGCAGCGTTGAAGGTTATCCGCGACTAGCGGGGAATGAGCAGTTCTTC. Translation gives CSVEGYPRLAGNEQFF.

This clonotype showed up just a few times. CDR3 loop: CSVSGRMNTEAFF. In DNA form, the CDR3 reads TGCAGCGTTTCAGGGCGCATGAACACTGAAGCTTTCTTT. V gene TRBV29-1 combines with J gene TRBJ1-1; tentatively, D is TRBD1 (5 bases). Germline V lookup: CDR1 SQVTM, CDR2 ANQGSEA. V was trimmed by 5 bases and J by 0 bases, leaving 10 bases between them. The CDR3 has 13 amino acids.

V and J are TRBV2 and TRBJ1-4, with TRBD1 matching 10 bases. The CDR3 sequence is 14 residues long. Germline V gives CDR1 SNHLY, CDR2 FYNNEI. The V segment lost 6 bases and the J segment 5 bases; nucleotides outside the gene matches: 3. CDR3 sequence reads: CASREGQGNEKLFF. The CDR3 DNA reads TGTGCCAGCAGAGAGGGACAGGGGAATGAAAAACTGTTTTTT.

This clonotype has a handful of counts. CDR3 protein: CSARDPQAGQTQYF. In nucleotides, the CDR3 is TGCAGTGCTAGAGATCCCCAGGCGGGACAGACCCAGTACTTC. The chain employs TRBV20-1 and TRBJ2-5, with D perhaps TRBD2 (6 bases). Trimming pared 0 bases from V and 6 bases from J, leaving 14 bases between. Germline CDR1 DFQATT, CDR2 SNEGSKA (reference sequence). The CDR3 contains 14 residues.

This clonotype was seen a handful of times. The genes are TRBV29-1 and TRBJ1-6, with D perhaps TRBD1 (5 bases). The CDR3 is 16 amino acids. Germline V gene data show CDR1 as SQVTM and CDR2 as ANQGSEA. V lost 8 bases, J lost 7 bases, and 24 bases lay in between. The CDR3 is CSRATGTFEYNSPLHF. The CDR3, as DNA: TGCAGCCGGGCGACCGGGACGTTCGAATACAATTCACCCCTCCACTTT. Filled out from reference TRBV29-1 and TRBJ1-6, the complete variable domain reads SAVISQKPSRDICQRGTSLTIQCQVDSQVTMMFWYRQQPGQSLTLIATANQGSEATYESGFVIDKFPISRPNLTFSTLTVSNMSPEDSSIYLCSRATGTFEYNSPLHFGNGTRLTVT.

This clonotype was observed a handful of times. The chain joins TRBV5-6 to TRBJ2-1; D gene uncertain. Germline loops: CDR1 SGHDT, CDR2 YYEEEE. This CDR3 comprises 15 residues. The V gene lost 0 bases and the J gene lost 0 bases, with 7 bases spanning the gap. The CDR3, as DNA: TGTGCCAGCAGCTTGGTCAGCAGCTCCTACAATGAGCAGTTCTTC. Its protein product is CASSLVSSSYNEQFF.

The chain recombines TRBV10-3 with TRBJ2-1; TRBD1 matches 7 bases. The CDR3 spans 16 residues. Germline V gene lookup returns CDR1 ENHRY and CDR2 SYGVKD. Unmatched junction bases numbered 12, after V lost 6 bases and J lost 4 bases. CDR3 coding DNA: TGTGCCATCAGGGACCCCGGGACAGACAAGTACAATGAGCAGTTCTTC. Protein product: CAIRDPGTDKYNEQFF.

The CDR3 here is CASSFGVGSNSPLHF. CDR3 DNA sequence: TGTGCCAGCAGCTTTGGGGTGGGCAGTAATTCACCCCTCCACTTT. The V gene is TRBV7-9, the J gene TRBJ1-6; D call uncertain. Germline CDR1 SEHNR, CDR2 FQNEAQ (reference sequence). This CDR3 comprises 15 residues. Trimming cost V 3 bases and J 6 bases, with 12 bases left between them.